The present T cell receptor beta chain was sequenced within a study of cytomegalovirus exposure and HLA in healthy donors. Study-level findings and limits: It was confirmed in vitro that a few of the CMV-associated chains were specific for CMV antigens. Reports credit the classifier with highly specific, highly sensitive diagnosis of cytomegalovirus status.

The V gene's germline CDR1 is SGHTA and CDR2 FQGTGA. The CDR3 sequence is 14 residues long. V was clipped by 2 bases and J by 8 bases, with 13 bases between them. Sequencing was performed with immunoSEQ multiplex PCR; in TCRdb, only in-frame clones are kept and a portion is missing. The sample consists of 260,000 or so clones, roughly 87% of them appearing once. Turning to this clone: Its antigen is unknown.

This sequence joins TRBV7-3 and TRBJ2-1; D remains unclear. Sequenced sample: PBMCs. The sequence came from a woman in her 30s in good health and CMV-seronegative. CDR3 sequence (DNA): TGTGCCAGCAGCTTATTGGGTAGTCCGGATGAGCAGTTCTTC. Protein sequence: CASSLLGSPDEQFF.